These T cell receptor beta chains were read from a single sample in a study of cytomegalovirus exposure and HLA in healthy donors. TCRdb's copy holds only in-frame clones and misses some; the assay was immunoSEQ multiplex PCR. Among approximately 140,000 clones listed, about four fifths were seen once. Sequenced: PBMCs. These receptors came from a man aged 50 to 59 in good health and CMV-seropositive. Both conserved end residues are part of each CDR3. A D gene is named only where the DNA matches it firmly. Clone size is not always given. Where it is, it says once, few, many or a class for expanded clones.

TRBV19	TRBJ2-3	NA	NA	TGTGCCAGTACCTCACACGGGGATACGCAGTATTTT	CASTSHGDTQYF
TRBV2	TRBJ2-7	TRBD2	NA	TGTGCCAGCACTAGACTAGCGGGAGGGTTCTACGAGCAGTACTTC	CASTRLAGGFYEQYF
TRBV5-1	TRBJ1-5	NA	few	TGCGCCAGCAGCGTCGGAACCTCCGGGGCCGGGGGGTCAGGGCCCCAGCATTTT	CASSVGTSGAGGSGPQHF
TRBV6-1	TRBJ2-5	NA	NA	TGTGCCAGCAGTGGACCAAACTATGGGGAGACCCAGTACTTC	CASSGPNYGETQYF
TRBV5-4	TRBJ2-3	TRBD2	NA	TGTGCCAGCAGCCCCAACTTAGCGGGAGGGGGAGATACGCAGTATTTT	CASSPNLAGGGDTQYF
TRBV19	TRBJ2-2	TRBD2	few	TGTGCTCCAAAGCGCCTAGCGGGAGTCACCGGGGAGCTGTTTTTT	CAPKRLAGVTGELFF
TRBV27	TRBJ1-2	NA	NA	TGTGCCAGCAGTTTATCGGGGGGGACCGAACTACCATCTAACTATGGCTACACCTTC	CASSLSGGTELPSNYGYTF
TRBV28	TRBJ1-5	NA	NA	TGTGCCATCGCCTGGGGCGATCAGCCCCAGCATTTT	CAIAWGDQPQHF
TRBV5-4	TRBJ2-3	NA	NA	TGTGCCAGCAGCTCTTTCCCCTTAGCAGATACGCAGTATTTT	CASSSFPLADTQYF
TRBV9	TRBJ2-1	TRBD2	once	TGTGCCAGCAGGATGGGACTAGCGGGAGTGGGTGAGCAGTTCTTC	CASRMGLAGVGEQFF
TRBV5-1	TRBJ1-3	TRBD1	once	TGCGCCAGCAGCTTGTGGCAGGGGGGAGGAAACACCATATATTTT	CASSLWQGGGNTIYF
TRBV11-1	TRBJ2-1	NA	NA	TGTGCCAGCAGCTTAGAACCTAGCGAGAGTTACAATGAGCAGTTCTTC	CASSLEPSESYNEQFF
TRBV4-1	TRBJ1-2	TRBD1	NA	TGCGCCAGCAGCCAAGCTGGGACAGGGGACTATGGCTACACCTTC	CASSQAGTGDYGYTF
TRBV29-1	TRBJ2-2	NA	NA	TGCAGCGCCGATAACGGTATCGGGACCGGGGAGCTGTTTTTT	CSADNGIGTGELFF
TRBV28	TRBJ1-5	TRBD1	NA	TGTGCCAGCAGTCCCGGACAGGGTGATCAGCCCCAGCATTTT	CASSPGQGDQPQHF